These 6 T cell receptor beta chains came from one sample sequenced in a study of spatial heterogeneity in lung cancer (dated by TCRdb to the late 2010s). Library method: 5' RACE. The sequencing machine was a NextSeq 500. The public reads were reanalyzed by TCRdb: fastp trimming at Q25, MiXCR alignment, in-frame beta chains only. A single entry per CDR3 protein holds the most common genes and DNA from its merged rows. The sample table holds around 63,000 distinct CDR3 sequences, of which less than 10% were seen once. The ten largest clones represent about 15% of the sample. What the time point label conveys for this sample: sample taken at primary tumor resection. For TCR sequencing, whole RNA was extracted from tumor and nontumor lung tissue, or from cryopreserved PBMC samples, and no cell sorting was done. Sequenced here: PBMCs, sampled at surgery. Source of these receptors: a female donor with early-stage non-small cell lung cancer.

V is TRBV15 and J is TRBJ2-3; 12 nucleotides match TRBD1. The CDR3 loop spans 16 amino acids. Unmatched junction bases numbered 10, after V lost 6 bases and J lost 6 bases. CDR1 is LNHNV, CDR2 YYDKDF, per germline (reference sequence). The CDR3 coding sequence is TGTGCCACCAGGGCGGTGGGACAGGGGGCAGCGGATACGCAGTATTTT. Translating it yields CATRAVGQGAADTQYF. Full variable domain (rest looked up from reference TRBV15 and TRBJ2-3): DAMVIQNPRYQVTQFGKPVTLSCSQTLNHNVMYWYQQKSSQAPKLLFHYYDKDFNNEADTPDNFQSRRPNTSFCFLDIRSPGLGDTAMYLCATRAVGQGAADTQYFGPGTRLTVL.

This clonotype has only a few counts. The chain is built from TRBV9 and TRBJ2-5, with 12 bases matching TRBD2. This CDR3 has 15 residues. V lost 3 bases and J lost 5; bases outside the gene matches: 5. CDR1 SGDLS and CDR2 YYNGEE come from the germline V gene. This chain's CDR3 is CASSARLAGAETQYF. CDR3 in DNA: TGTGCCAGCAGCGCCAGACTAGCGGGGGCGGAGACCCAGTACTTC. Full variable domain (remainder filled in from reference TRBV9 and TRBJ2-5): DSGVTQTPKHLITATGQRVTLRCSPRSGDLSVYWYQQSLDQGLQFLIQYYNGEERAKGNILERFSAQQFPDLHSELNLSSLELGDSALYFCASSARLAGAETQYFGPGTRLLVL.

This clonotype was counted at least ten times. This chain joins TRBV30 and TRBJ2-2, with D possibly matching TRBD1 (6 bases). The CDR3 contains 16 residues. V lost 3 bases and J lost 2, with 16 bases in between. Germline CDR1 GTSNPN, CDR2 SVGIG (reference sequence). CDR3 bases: TGTGCCTGGAGATCCGGGACAACGACTAACACCGGGGAGCTGTTTTTT. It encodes CAWRSGTTTNTGELFF.

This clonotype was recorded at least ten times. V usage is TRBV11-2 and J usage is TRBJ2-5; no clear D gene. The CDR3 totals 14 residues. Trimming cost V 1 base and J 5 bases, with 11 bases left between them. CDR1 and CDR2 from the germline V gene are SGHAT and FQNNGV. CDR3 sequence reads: CASSLGAPGETQYF. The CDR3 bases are TGTGCCAGCAGCTTAGGGGCCCCCGGGGAGACCCAGTACTTC.

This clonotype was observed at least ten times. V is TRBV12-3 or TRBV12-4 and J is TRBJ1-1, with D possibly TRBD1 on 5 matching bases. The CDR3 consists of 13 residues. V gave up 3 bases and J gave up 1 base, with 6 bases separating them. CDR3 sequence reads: CASSFQGNTEAFF. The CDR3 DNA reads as TGTGCCAGCAGTTTTCAGGGGAACACTGAAGCTTTCTTT.

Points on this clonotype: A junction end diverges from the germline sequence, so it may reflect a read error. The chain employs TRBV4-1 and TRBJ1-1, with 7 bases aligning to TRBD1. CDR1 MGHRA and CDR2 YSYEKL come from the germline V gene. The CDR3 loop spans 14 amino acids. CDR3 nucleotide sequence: TGCGCCAGCAGTCAAGGGGGCTCAGGGTCCGAAGCTTTCTTT. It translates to CASSQGGSGSEAFF.